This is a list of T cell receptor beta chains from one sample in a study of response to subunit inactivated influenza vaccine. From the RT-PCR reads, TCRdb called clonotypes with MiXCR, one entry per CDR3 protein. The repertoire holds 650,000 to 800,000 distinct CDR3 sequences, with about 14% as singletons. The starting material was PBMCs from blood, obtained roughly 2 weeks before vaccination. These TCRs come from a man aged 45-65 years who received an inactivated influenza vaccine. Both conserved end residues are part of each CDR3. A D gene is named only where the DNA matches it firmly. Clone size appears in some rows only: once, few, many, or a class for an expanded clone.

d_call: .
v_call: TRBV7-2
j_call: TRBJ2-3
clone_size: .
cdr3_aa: CASSLAGALRQDTQYF
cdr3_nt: TGTGCCAGCAGCTTAGCCGGGGCACTCCGCCAAGATACGCAGTATTTT

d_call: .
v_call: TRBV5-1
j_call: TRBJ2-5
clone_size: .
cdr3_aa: CASSLVSEGETQYF
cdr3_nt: TGCGCCAGCAGCTTGGTGTCCGAAGGCGAGACCCAGTACTTC

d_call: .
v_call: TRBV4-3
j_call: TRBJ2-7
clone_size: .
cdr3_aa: CASSQGRGGSYEQYF
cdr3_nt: TGCGCCAGCAGCCAAGGCAGGGGAGGCTCCTACGAGCAGTACTTC

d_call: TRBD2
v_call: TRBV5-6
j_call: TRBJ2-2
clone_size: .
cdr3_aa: CASSFRTSGTPKYTGELFF
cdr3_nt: TGTGCCAGCAGCTTCCGGACTAGCGGGACCCCCAAGTACACCGGGGAGCTGTTTTTT

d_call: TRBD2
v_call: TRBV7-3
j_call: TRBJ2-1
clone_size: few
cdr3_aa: CASSLTWREGNEQFF
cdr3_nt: TGTGCCAGCAGCCTAACCTGGCGGGAGGGGAATGAGCAGTTCTTC

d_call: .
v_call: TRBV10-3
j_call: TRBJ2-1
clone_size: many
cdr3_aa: CAIGFVSGEQFF
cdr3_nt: TGTGCCATCGGATTCGTCTCTGGTGAGCAGTTCTTC

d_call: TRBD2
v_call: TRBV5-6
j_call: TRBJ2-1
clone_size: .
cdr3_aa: CASSLPGLAVLGDNEQFF
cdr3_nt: TGTGCCAGCAGCTTGCCGGGACTAGCGGTATTAGGGGACAATGAGCAGTTCTTC

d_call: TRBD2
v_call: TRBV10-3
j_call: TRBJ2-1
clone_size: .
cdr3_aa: CAISDGLAGGANEQFF
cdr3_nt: TGTGCCATCAGTGACGGACTAGCGGGAGGGGCGAATGAGCAGTTCTTC

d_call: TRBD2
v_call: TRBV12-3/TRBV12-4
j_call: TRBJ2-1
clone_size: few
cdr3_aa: CASSTSGGGHNEQFF
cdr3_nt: TGTGCCAGCAGTACTAGCGGGGGGGGCCACAATGAGCAGTTCTTC

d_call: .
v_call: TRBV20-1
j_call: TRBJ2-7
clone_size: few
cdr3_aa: CSASSRGFSYEQYF
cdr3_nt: TGCAGTGCTAGTTCTCGGGGCTTTTCCTACGAGCAGTACTTC

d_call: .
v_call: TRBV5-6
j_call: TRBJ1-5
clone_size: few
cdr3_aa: CASSSSKTSPNQPQHF
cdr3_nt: TGTGCCAGCAGCTCTAGTAAGACCTCCCCCAATCAGCCCCAGCATTTT

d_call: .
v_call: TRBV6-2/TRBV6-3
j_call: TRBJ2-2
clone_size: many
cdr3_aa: CASIDRTGSGTGELFF
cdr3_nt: TGTGCCAGCATTGACCGAACAGGGAGCGGCACCGGGGAGCTGTTTTTT

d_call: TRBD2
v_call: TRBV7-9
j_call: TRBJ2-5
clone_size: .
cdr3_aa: CASSFSGTRYAETQYF
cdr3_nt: TGTGCCAGCAGCTTTTCCGGGACTAGATATGCGGAGACCCAGTACTTC

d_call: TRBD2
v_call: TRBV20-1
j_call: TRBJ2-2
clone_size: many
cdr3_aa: CSARDRASGGRNTGELFF
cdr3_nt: TGCAGTGCTAGAGATCGGGCTAGCGGGGGGCGGAACACCGGGGAGCTGTTTTTT

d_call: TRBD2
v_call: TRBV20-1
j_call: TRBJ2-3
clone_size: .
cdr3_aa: CSARVTSGGDTQYF
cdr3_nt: TGCAGTGCTAGAGTGACTAGCGGGGGAGATACGCAGTATTTT

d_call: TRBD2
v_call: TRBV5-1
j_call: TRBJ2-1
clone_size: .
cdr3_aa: CASSLSGTSGGAWRYEQFF
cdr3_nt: TGCGCCAGCAGCTTATCCGGGACTAGCGGGGGGGCCTGGCGGTATGAGCAGTTCTTC

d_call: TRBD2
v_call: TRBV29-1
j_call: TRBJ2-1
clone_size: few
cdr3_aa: CSVGTSSKYEQFF
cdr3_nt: TGCAGCGTTGGGACTAGCTCAAAGTATGAGCAGTTCTTC

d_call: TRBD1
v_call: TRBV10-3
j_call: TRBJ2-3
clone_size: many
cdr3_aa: CAIAGTETDTQYF
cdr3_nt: TGTGCCATTGCCGGGACAGAAACAGATACGCAGTATTTT

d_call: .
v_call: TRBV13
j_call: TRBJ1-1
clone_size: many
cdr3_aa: CASRIWGQGRTEAFF
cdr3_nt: TGTGCCAGCCGCATATGGGGGCAAGGGCGGACTGAAGCTTTCTTT

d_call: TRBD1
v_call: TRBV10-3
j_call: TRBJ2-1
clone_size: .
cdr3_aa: CAIGDRESYNEQFF
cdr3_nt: TGTGCCATCGGGGACAGGGAATCCTACAATGAGCAGTTCTTC

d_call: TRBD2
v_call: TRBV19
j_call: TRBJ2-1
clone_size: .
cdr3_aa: CASSPRRSGRAPRNEQFF
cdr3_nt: TGTGCCAGTAGTCCCCGACGTAGCGGGAGGGCCCCAAGGAATGAGCAGTTCTTC

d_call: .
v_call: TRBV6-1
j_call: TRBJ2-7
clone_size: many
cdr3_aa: CASSRGVTYEQYF
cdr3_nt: TGTGCCAGCAGCCGCGGGGTGACCTACGAGCAGTACTTC

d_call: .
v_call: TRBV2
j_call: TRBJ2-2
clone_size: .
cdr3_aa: CASSLIGTPNTGELFF
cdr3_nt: TGTGCCAGCAGTCTAATAGGGACCCCGAACACCGGGGAGCTGTTTTTT

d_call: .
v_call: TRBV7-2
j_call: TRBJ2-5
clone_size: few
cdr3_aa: CASSWGRETQYF
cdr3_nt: TGTGCCAGCAGCTGGGGGAGGGAGACCCAGTACTTC

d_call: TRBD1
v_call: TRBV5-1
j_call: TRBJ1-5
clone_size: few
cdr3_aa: CASSSGQGQNQPQHF
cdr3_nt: TGCGCCAGCAGCTCAGGACAGGGTCAGAATCAGCCCCAGCATTTT

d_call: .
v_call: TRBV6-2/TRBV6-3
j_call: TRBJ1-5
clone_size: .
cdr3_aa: CASSSDSSGNQPQHF
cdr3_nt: TGTGCCAGCAGTTCGGACAGCTCGGGCAATCAGCCCCAGCATTTT

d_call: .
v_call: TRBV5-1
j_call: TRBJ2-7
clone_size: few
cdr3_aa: CASSLSPQGSYEQYF
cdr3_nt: TGCGCCAGCAGCTTGAGCCCTCAGGGCTCCTACGAGCAGTACTTC

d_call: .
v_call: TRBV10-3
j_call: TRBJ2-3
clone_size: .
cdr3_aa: CAIRMGGASTDTQYF
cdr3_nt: TGTGCCATCAGGATGGGGGGGGCTAGCACAGATACGCAGTATTTT

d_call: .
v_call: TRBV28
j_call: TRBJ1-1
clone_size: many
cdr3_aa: CATKGYDTEAFF
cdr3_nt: TGTGCGACCAAAGGGTATGACACTGAAGCTTTCTTT

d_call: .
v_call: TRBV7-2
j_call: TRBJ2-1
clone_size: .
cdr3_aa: CASSRTGDEQFF
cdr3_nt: TGTGCCAGCAGCAGGACCGGGGATGAGCAGTTCTTC

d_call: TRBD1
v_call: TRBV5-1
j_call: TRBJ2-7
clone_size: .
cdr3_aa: CASSLRSRDSYEQYF
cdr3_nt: TGCGCCAGCAGCTTACGGTCCCGGGACAGTTACGAGCAGTACTTC